This TCR beta chain was obtained from a study of T cells after yellow fever vaccination. The J segment lost 4 bases and the V segment lost 4 bases, leaving 5 bases of the junction unmatched. Germline V lookup: CDR1 SGHRS, CDR2 YFSETQ. CDR3 size: 14 residues. There are many counts of this clonotype. TCRdb re-called the 5' RACE reads through MiXCR, storing one row per CDR3 protein. The repertoire holds approximately 120,000 distinct CDR3 sequences, roughly 6.7% seen once, with roughly 2.5% in the top ten. The clonotype originates from a man younger than 30 who received the YFV17D yellow fever vaccine. The source material was CD4+ T cells sorted from PBMCs, sampled roughly 10 days after the first yellow fever vaccination. The chain carries TRBV5-1 and TRBJ2-5; 9 bases agree with TRBD2. CDR3 nucleotides: TGCGCCAGCAGCCTCGGGCGGGGGGGAGAGACCCAGTACTTC. Translated, it gives CASSLGRGGETQYF.